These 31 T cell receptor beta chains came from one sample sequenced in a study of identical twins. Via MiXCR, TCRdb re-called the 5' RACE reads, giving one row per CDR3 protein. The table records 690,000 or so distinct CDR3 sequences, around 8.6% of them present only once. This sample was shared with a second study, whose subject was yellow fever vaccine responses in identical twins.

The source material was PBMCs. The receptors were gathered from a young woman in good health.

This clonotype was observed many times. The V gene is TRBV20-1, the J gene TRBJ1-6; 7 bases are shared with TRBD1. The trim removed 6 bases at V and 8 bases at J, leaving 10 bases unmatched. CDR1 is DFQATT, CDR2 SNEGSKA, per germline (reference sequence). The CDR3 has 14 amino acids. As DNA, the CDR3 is TGCAGTGCGCCCCCGGGACAGACGGATTCACCCCTCCACTTT. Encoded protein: CSAPPGQTDSPLHF.

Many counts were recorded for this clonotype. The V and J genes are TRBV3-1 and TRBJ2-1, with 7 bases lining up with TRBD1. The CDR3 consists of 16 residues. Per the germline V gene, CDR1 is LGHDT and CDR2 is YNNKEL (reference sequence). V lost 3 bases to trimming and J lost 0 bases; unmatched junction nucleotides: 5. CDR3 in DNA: TGTGCCAGCAGCCAGACTCGGACAGGCTCCTACAATGAGCAGTTCTTC. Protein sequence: CASSQTRTGSYNEQFF.

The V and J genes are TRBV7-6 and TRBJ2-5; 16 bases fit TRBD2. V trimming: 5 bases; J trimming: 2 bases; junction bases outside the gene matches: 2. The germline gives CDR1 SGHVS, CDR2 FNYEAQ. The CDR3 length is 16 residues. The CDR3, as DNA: TGTGCCAGCAGCAAGGGACTAGCGGGGGGGCAAGAGACCCAGTACTTC. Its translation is CASSKGLAGGQETQYF.

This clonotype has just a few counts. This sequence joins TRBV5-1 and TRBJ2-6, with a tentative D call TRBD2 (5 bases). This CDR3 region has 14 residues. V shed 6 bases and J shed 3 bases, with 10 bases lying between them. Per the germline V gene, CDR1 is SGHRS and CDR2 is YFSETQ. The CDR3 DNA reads TGCGCCAGCACGGTCGGGGTTGGGGCCAACGTCCTGACTTTC. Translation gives CASTVGVGANVLTF. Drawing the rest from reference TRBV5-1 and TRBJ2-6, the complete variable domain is KAGVTQTPRYLIKTRGQQVTLSCSPISGHRSVSWYQQTPGQGLQFLFEYFSETQRNKGNFPGRFSGRQFSNSRSEMNVSTLELGDSALYLCASTVGVGANVLTFGAGSRLTVL.

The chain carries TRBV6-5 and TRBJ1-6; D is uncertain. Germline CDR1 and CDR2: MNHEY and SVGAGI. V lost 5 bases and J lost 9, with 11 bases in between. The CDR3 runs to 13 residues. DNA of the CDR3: TGTGCCAGCAGTCATCGACAAGGTTCACCCCTCCACTTT. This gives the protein CASSHRQGSPLHF.

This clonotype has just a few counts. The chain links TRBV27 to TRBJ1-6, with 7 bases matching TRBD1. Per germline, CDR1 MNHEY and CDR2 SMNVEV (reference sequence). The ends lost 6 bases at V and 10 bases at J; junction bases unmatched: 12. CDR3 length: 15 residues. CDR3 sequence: CASSPGGRKVSPLHF. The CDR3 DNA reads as TGTGCCAGCAGCCCAGGGGGAAGGAAAGTCTCACCCCTCCACTTT.

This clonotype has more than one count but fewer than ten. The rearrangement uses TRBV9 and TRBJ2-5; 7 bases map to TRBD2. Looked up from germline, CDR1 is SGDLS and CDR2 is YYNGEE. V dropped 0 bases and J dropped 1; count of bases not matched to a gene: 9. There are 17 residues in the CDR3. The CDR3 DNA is TGTGCCAGCAGCGTAGGGATAGGGAGGGAAAGCCAAGAGACCCAGTACTTC. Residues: CASSVGIGRESQETQYF.

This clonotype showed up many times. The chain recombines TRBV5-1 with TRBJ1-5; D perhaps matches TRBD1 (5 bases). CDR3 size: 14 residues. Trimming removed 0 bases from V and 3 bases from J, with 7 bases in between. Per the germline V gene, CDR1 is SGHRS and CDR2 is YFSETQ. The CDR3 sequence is CASSLGGDNQPQHF. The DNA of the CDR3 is TGCGCCAGCAGCTTGGGAGGGGACAATCAGCCCCAGCATTTT.

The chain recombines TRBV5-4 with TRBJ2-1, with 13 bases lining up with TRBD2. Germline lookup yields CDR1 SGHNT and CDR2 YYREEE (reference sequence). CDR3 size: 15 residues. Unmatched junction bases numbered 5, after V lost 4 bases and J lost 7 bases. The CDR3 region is CASSTGTSGTNEQFF. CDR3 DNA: TGTGCCAGCAGCACCGGGACTAGCGGGACAAATGAGCAGTTCTTC.

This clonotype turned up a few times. The CDR3 loop reads CASSLLRAIQETQYF. In nucleotides, the CDR3 is TGTGCCAGCAGCCTCCTTAGAGCAATCCAAGAGACCCAGTACTTC. V usage is TRBV11-2 and J usage is TRBJ2-5; no clear D. Germline CDR1 SGHAT, CDR2 FQNNGV. The CDR3 spans 15 residues. V dropped 5 bases and J dropped 1 base, with 14 bases sitting between them.

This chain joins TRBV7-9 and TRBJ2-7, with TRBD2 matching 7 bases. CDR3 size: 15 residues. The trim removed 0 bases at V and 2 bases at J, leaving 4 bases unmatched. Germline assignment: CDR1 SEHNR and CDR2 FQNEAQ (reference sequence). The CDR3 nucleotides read TGTGCCAGCAGCTTAGCTCAGCGGGAAACCTACGAGCAGTACTTC. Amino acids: CASSLAQRETYEQYF.

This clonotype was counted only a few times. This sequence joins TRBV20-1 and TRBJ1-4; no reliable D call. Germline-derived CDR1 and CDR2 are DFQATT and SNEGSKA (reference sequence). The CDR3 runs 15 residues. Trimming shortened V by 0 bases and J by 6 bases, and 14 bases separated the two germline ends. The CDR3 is CSARDRYGSYEKLFF. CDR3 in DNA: TGCAGTGCTAGAGATCGGTACGGAAGCTATGAAAAACTGTTTTTT.

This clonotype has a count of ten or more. CDR3 sequence: CASSFGDTNQETQYF. The CDR3 coding sequence is TGTGCCAGCAGTTTTGGGGACACCAACCAAGAGACCCAGTACTTC. The chain recombines TRBV12-3 or TRBV12-4 with TRBJ2-5; D may be TRBD1 (6 bases). The CDR3 length is 15 residues. Trimming left V 3 bases short and J 0 bases short, with 11 bases between.

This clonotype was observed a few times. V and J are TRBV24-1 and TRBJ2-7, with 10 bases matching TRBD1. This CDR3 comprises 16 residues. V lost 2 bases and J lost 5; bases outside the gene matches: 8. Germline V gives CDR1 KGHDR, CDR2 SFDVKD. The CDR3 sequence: CATSDSRTGGLHEQYF. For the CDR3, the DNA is TGTGCCACCAGTGATTCGCGGACAGGGGGGCTCCACGAGCAGTACTTC.

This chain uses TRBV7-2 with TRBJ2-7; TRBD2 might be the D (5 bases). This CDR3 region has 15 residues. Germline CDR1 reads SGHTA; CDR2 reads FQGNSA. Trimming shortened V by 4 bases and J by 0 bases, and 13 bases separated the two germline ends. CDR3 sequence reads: CASSSEPGTSYEQYF. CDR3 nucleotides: TGTGCCAGCAGCTCCGAACCGGGAACCTCCTACGAGCAGTACTTC. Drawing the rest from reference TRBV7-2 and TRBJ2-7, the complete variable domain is GAGVSQSPSNKVTEKGKDVELRCDPISGHTALYWYRQSLGQGLEFLIYFQGNSAPDKSGLPSDRFSAERTGGSVSTLTIQRTQQEDSAVYLCASSSEPGTSYEQYFGPGTRLTVT.

The CDR3 DNA follows: TGTGCCAGCTCACCTACCCAGGGTTTCTCCGCCGAGCAGTACTTC. Protein: CASSPTQGFSAEQYF. The chain is built from TRBV18 and TRBJ2-7; the D gene is possibly TRBD1 (5 bases). The germline V gene has CDR1 KGHSH and CDR2 LQKENI. Trimming cost V 3 bases and J 6 bases, with 18 bases left between them. The CDR3 extends over 15 amino acids.

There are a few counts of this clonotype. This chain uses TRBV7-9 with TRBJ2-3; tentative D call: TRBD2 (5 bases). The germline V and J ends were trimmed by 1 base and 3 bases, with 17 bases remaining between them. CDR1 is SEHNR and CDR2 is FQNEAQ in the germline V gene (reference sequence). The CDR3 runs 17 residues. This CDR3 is CASSLGRARVQTDTQYF. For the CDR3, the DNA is TGTGCCAGCAGCTTAGGCCGTGCGAGGGTACAGACAGATACGCAGTATTTT.

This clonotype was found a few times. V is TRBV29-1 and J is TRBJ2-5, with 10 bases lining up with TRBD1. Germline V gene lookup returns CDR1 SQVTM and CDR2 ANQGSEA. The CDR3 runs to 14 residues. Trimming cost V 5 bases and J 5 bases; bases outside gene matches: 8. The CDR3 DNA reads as TGCAGCGTTCTTGACAGGGGGCTTGGGGAGACCCAGTACTTC. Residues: CSVLDRGLGETQYF.

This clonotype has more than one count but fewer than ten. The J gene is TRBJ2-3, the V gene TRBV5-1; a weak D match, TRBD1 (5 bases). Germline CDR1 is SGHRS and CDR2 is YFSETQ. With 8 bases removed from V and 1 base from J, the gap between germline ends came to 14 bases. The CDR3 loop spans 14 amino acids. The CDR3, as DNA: TGCGCCAGTTTTCAGGGTCTTGGCACAGATACGCAGTATTTT. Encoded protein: CASFQGLGTDTQYF.

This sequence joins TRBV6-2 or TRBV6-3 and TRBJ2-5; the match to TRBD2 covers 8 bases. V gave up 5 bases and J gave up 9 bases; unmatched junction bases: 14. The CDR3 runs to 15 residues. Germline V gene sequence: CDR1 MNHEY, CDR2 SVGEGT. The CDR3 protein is CASSPGLAGYDPQYF. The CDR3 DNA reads TGTGCCAGCAGTCCCGGGTTAGCGGGATACGATCCCCAGTACTTC.

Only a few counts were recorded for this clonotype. In DNA, the CDR3 is TGTGCCAGCAGTTCGGAGGGAGGAGTCTACAATGAGCAGTTCTTC. It codes for CASSSEGGVYNEQFF. This chain connects TRBV27 to TRBJ2-1, with D possibly TRBD2 on 6 matching bases. Trimming took 4 bases from V and 3 from J, leaving 13 bases between them. This CDR3 has 15 residues. CDR1 and CDR2 from the germline V gene are MNHEY and SMNVEV (reference sequence).

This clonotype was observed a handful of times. The CDR3 sequence is CASSWGQGFGYGYTF. DNA for the CDR3: TGTGCCAGCAGTTGGGGACAGGGGTTTGGGTATGGCTACACCTTC. The chain carries TRBV2 and TRBJ1-2; TRBD1 matches at 10 bases. V shed 5 bases and J 5 bases; nucleotides not matched to a gene: 8. The CDR3 has 15 residues. Germline V CDR1 and CDR2: SNHLY, FYNNEI.

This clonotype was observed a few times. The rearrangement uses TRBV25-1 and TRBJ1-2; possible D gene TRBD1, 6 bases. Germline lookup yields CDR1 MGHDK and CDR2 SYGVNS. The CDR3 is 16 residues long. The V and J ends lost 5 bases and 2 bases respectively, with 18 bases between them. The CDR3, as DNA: TGTGCCAGCAGTTCCACAGTTGGGGGGCCAAACTATGGCTACACCTTC. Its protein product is CASSSTVGGPNYGYTF.

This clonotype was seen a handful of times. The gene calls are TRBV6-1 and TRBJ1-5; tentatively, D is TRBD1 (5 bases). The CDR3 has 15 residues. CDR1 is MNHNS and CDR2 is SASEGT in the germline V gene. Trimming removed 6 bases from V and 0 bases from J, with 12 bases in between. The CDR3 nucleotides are TGTGCCAGCAGGTCCAGGGCAGATAGCAATCAGCCCCAGCATTTT. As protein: CASRSRADSNQPQHF.

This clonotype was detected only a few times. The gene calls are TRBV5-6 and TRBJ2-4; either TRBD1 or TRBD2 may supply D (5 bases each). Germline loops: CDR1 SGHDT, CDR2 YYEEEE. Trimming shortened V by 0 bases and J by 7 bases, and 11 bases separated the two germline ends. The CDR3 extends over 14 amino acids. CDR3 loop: CASSLGQSGNIQYF. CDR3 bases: TGTGCCAGCAGCTTGGGACAGAGCGGCAACATTCAGTACTTC.

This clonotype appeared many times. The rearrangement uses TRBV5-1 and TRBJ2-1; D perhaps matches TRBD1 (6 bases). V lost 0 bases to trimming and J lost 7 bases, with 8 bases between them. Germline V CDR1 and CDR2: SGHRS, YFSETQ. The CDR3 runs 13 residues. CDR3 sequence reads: CASSLVGANEQFF. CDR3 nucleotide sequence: TGCGCCAGCAGCTTGGTGGGGGCGAATGAGCAGTTCTTC.

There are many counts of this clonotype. The CDR3 DNA sequence: TGTGCCAGCAGTCTCAACAGAAACACCATATATTTT. Protein: CASSLNRNTIYF. The chain is built from TRBV12-3 or TRBV12-4 and TRBJ1-3; no reliable D call. Trimming took 5 bases from V and 5 from J, leaving 7 bases between them. This CDR3 comprises 12 residues.

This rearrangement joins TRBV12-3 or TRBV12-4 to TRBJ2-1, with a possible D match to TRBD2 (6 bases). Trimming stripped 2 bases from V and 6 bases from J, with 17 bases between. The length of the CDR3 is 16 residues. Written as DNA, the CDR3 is TGTGCCAGCAGTTTATATGGGACTGACCACGGCAATGAGCAGTTCTTC. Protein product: CASSLYGTDHGNEQFF.

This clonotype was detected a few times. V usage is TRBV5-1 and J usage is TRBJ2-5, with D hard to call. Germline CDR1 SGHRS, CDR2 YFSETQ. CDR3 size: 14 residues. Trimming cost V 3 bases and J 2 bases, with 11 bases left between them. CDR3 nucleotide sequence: TGCGCCAGCAGCTCGATACAGTTTCAAGAGACCCAGTACTTC. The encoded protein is CASSSIQFQETQYF.

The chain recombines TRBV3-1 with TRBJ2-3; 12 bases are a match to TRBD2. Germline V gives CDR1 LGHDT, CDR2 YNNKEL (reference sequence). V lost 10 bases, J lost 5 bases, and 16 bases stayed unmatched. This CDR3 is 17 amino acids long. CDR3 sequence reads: CATWRLAGDPWGDTQYF. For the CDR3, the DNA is TGTGCCACCTGGAGACTAGCGGGGGACCCCTGGGGAGATACGCAGTATTTT.

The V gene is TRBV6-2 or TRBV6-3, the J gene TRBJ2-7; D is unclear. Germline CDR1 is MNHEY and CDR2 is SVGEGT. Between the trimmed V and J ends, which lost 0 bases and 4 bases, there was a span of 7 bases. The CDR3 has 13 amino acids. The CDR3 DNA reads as TGTGCCAGCAGTTACTCGAATCCTTACGAGCAGTACTTC. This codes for CASSYSNPYEQYF.